This T cell receptor (beta chain) was retrieved from a study of control samples from healthy donors and cancer patients. Clones were sequenced by immunoSEQ multiplex PCR, and TCRdb holds only the in-frame ones, with some missing. Counted here are under 200,000 clones, just under 95% occurring once; the ten biggest clones make up 7.5% to 8.5%. Trimming at V came to 3 bases and at J to 4 bases, leaving 7 bases not matched to a gene. The CDR3 runs to 16 residues. Germline lookup yields CDR1 LNHDA and CDR2 SQIVND (reference sequence). The sample comprised blood. The receptor was isolated from a woman aged 40 to 55 in good health. The gene calls are TRBV19 and TRBJ2-7; TRBD1 aligns across 12 bases. In nucleotides, the CDR3 is TGTGCCAGTAGTATGGGGACAGGGGGCGGCTTTTACGAGCAGTACTTC. This gives the protein CASSMGTGGGFYEQYF.